The rows below give T cell receptor beta chains drawn from one sample of a study of beta chain features in type 1 diabetes. Libraries were prepared by immunoSEQ multiplex PCR; TCRdb keeps only in-frame clonotypes and omits some of them. The sample holds 60,000 to 75,000 clones, about 61% seen once. Sequencing input: Tregs from blood. These receptor sequences come from a woman younger than 30 in good health. The CDR3 runs from the conserved cysteine through the conserved F or W. Each record gives: clone size, D gene, J gene, V gene, CDR3 DNA, CDR3 protein. A D gene is named only where the DNA matches it firmly. Rows may omit the clone size; those that give it use once, few, many or a size class.

abundance: few
d_gene: -
j_gene: TRBJ2-7
v_gene: TRBV30
CDR3nt: TGTGCCTGGACTCCCCGCGGGACAGTGGCCTACGAGCAGTACTTC
CDR3aa: CAWTPRGTVAYEQYF

abundance: -
d_gene: -
j_gene: TRBJ2-5
v_gene: TRBV27
CDR3nt: TGTGCCAGCAGTCAATCGTTGGGGAGGAGGGAGACCCAGTACTTC
CDR3aa: CASSQSLGRRETQYF

abundance: -
d_gene: TRBD2
j_gene: TRBJ2-5
v_gene: TRBV29-1
CDR3nt: TGCAGCGTTGAGCTGGGCGGGGGGGCTCAAGAGACCCAGTACTTC
CDR3aa: CSVELGGGAQETQYF

abundance: few
d_gene: TRBD1
j_gene: TRBJ1-6
v_gene: TRBV7-2
CDR3nt: TGTGCCAGCAGCTTAGTAGGACAGGGAAATTCACCCCTCCACTTT
CDR3aa: CASSLVGQGNSPLHF

abundance: -
d_gene: TRBD1
j_gene: TRBJ1-1
v_gene: TRBV2
CDR3nt: TGTGCCAGCAGTGAATGGGGCAGGGGGGAAACTGAAGCTTTCTTT
CDR3aa: CASSEWGRGETEAFF

abundance: few
d_gene: -
j_gene: TRBJ2-3
v_gene: TRBV9
CDR3nt: TGTGCCAGCAGCGTCGGAACGCAGGGTCGTGCGACAGATACGCAGTATTTT
CDR3aa: CASSVGTQGRATDTQYF

abundance: few
d_gene: -
j_gene: TRBJ2-7
v_gene: TRBV5-1
CDR3nt: TGCGCCAGCAGCTTGGAAGCAGGGCCTTCCTACGAGCAGTACTTC
CDR3aa: CASSLEAGPSYEQYF

abundance: large
d_gene: TRBD1
j_gene: TRBJ2-1
v_gene: TRBV19
CDR3nt: TGTGCCAGTAGTCCCCCTGGGGCAGGGGGCGATGAGCAGTTCTTC
CDR3aa: CASSPPGAGGDEQFF

abundance: once
d_gene: -
j_gene: TRBJ2-7
v_gene: TRBV13
CDR3nt: TGTGCCAGCAGCCTAAAAGCTTTCCCCCCCTACGAGCAGTACTTC
CDR3aa: CASSLKAFPPYEQYF

abundance: once
d_gene: TRBD1
j_gene: TRBJ1-3
v_gene: TRBV7-9
CDR3nt: TGTGCCAGCAGCTTGAACAGGGGGCCCTCTGGAAACACCATATATTTT
CDR3aa: CASSLNRGPSGNTIYF

abundance: once
d_gene: -
j_gene: TRBJ1-1
v_gene: TRBV6-1
CDR3nt: TGTGCCAGCAGTGAACCAGCGGGGTACACTGAAGCTTTCTTT
CDR3aa: CASSEPAGYTEAFF

abundance: few
d_gene: TRBD1
j_gene: TRBJ2-7
v_gene: TRBV7-2
CDR3nt: TGTGCCAGCAGCTTAGGGGGGACAGTTCCCTACGAGCAGTACTTC
CDR3aa: CASSLGGTVPYEQYF

abundance: few
d_gene: -
j_gene: TRBJ2-1
v_gene: TRBV6-5
CDR3nt: TGTGCCAGCAGCTCCTCCAGGGCCGTCTACAATGAGCAGTTCTTC
CDR3aa: CASSSSRAVYNEQFF

abundance: -
d_gene: TRBD2
j_gene: TRBJ2-1
v_gene: TRBV7-9
CDR3nt: TGTGCCAGCAGCCCCCCGGGACTAGCGTTAAATGAGCAGTTCTTC
CDR3aa: CASSPPGLALNEQFF

abundance: -
d_gene: -
j_gene: TRBJ2-7
v_gene: TRBV7-3
CDR3nt: TGTGCCAGCAGCCCCCACCAGGGAAACGAGCAGTACTTC
CDR3aa: CASSPHQGNEQYF